This T cell receptor (beta chain) was retrieved from a study of post-analysis software for immune sequencing data. General study results and limits: Elevated frequency relative to controls characterized several TRBV segments in patients, TRBV5-6, TRBV5-1 and TRBV20-1 among them.

In germline, CDR1 is MDHEN, CDR2 SYDVKM. The length of the CDR3 is 14 residues. A note on this clonotype: Its antigen is undetermined.

The TCR beta cDNA libraries carried unique molecular identifiers. T cells numbering roughly 1 to 11 million yielded cDNA molecules that totaled approximately 500,000. TCRdb used MiXCR to reprocess the PCR reads, holding one entry per CDR3 protein. The sample consists of hundreds of thousands of distinct CDR3 sequences, approximately 30% of them appearing once. V and J are TRBV28 and TRBJ2-7; possibly TRBD2 for D (7 bases). The DNA matches TRBJ2-5 better at its end, which makes the J call doubtful. This TCR derives from a girl between 10 and 17 years old with multiple sclerosis. The sample comprised blood. The CDR3 nucleotides read TGTGCCAGCAGTTTCCGCGGGGGCTCGGAGACCCAGTACTTC. It yields the protein CASSFRGGSETQYF.